This T cell receptor beta chain was identified in a study of blood T cell repertoires in COVID-19. For the study at large: Samples representing acute and convalescent COVID-19 were sourced from the United States, Italy and Spain. T cells, B-cell-depleted T cells, or PBMCs provided the cDNA or gDNA that served as material.

CDR1 and CDR2 (germline): LGHNA, YSLEER. The CDR3 totals 15 residues. J gave up 2 bases and V 0 bases, and 3 bases lay outside the gene matches. Authors' processing steps: Cell counts per sample came from amplifying reference gene primers. Libraries were prepared by immunoSEQ multiplex PCR; TCRdb keeps only in-frame clonotypes and omits some of them. The DNA was the basis for D and trimming; V, J and clone size are from that table. The table records roughly 65,000 clones, over 85% of them present only once. The sequence derives from a man between 65 and 85 years old with active COVID-19. The J gene is TRBJ2-7, the V gene TRBV4-3; 8 bases are a match to TRBD2. The sequenced sample was peripheral blood. In nucleotides, the CDR3 is TGCGCCAGCAGCCAAGATGGCGGGGGGACCTACGAGCAGTACTTC. Amino acid sequence: CASSQDGGGTYEQYF.